This entry concerns a single T cell receptor beta chain. Its specificity is unknown. The table came from immunoSEQ multiplex PCR; TCRdb's copy has only in-frame clones and leaves some out. This table has millions of clones, about 95% appearing once. This entry belongs to a study of shared clonotypes between healthy human individuals. About the research overall: CD4 naive and memory got three plates each, CD8 naive two, CD8 memory one. The study's findings and limits: Between several donors, naive CD4 clonotypes were shared at a level of approximately 5%. The authors sampled blood alone, and tissue repertoires likely differ.

The sample comprised naive CD4+ T cells sorted from blood. Subset: CD45RA+ positively selected. This sequence was found in a man in his late teens or twenties in good health.

The CDR3 here is CATSTQAGYEQYF. In nucleotides, the CDR3 is TGTGCCACCAGCACCCAAGCCGGTTACGAGCAGTACTTC. The genes are TRBV15 and TRBJ2-7; no clear D gene. This CDR3 comprises 13 residues. From germline, CDR1 is LNHNV and CDR2 YYDKDF (reference sequence). V lost 4 bases, J lost 4 bases, and 11 bases lay in between. Combining the CDR3 with reference TRBV15 and TRBJ2-7 gives the whole variable domain DAMVIQNPRYQVTQFGKPVTLSCSQTLNHNVMYWYQQKSSQAPKLLFHYYDKDFNNEADTPDNFQSRRPNTSFCFLDIRSPGLGDTAMYLCATSTQAGYEQYFGPGTRLTVT.